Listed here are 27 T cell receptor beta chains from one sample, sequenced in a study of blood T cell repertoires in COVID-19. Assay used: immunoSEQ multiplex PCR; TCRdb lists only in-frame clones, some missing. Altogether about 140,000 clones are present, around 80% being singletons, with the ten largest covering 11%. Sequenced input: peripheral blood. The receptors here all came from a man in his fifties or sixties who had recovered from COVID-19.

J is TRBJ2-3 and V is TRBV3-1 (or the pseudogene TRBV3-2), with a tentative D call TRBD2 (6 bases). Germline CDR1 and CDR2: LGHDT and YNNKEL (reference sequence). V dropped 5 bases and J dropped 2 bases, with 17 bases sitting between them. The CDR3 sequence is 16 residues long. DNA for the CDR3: TGTGCCAGCAGCTCTAGCGTTAGGCGGCTCACAGATACGCAGTATTTT. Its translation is CASSSSVRRLTDTQYF.

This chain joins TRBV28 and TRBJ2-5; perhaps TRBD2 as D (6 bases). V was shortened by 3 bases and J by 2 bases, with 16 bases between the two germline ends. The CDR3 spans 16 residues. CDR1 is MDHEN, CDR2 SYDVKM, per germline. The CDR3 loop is CASSLWRRGGQETQYF. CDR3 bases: TGTGCCAGCAGTTTGTGGAGGAGGGGAGGTCAAGAGACCCAGTACTTC. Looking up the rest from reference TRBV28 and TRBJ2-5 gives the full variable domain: DVKVTQSSRYLVKRTGEKVFLECVQDMDHENMFWYRQDPGLGLRLIYFSYDVKMKEKGDIPEGYSVSREKKERFSLILESASTNQTSMYLCASSLWRRGGQETQYFGPGTRLLVL.

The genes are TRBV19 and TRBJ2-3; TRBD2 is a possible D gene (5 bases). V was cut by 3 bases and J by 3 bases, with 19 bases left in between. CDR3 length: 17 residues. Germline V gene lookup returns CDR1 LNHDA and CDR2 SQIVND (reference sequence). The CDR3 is CASSIRERLRRTDTQYF. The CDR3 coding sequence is TGTGCCAGTAGTATTCGAGAGCGGCTTAGGCGTACAGATACGCAGTATTTT.

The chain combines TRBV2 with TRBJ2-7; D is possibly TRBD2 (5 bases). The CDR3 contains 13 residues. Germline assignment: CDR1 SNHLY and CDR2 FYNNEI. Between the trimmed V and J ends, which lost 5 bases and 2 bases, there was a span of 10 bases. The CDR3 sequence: CASSTRDPYEQYF. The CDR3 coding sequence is TGTGCCAGCAGTACTCGGGATCCCTACGAGCAGTACTTC. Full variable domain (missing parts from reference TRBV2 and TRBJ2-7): EPEVTQTPSHQVTQMGQEVILRCVPISNHLYFYWYRQILGQKVEFLVSFYNNEISEKSEIFDDQFSVERPDGSNFTLKIRSTKLEDSAMYFCASSTRDPYEQYFGPGTRLTVT.

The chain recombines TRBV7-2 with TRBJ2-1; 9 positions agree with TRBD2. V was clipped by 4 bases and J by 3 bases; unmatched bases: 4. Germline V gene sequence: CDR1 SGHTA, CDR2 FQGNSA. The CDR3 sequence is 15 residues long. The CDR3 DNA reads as TGTGCCAGCAGCTCAAATAGCGGGAGCTACAATGAGCAGTTCTTC. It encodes CASSSNSGSYNEQFF. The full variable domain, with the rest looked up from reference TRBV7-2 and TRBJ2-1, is GAGVSQSPSNKVTEKGKDVELRCDPISGHTALYWYRQSLGQGLEFLIYFQGNSAPDKSGLPSDRFSAERTGGSVSTLTIQRTQQEDSAVYLCASSSNSGSYNEQFFGPGTRLTVL.

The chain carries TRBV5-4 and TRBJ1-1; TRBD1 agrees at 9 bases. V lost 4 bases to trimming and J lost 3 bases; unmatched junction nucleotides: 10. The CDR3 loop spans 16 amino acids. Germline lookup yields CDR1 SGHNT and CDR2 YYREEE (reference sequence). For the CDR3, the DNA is TGTGCCAGCAGCCCATCACAGGGGGCCCTGCACACTGAAGCTTTCTTT. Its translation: CASSPSQGALHTEAFF.

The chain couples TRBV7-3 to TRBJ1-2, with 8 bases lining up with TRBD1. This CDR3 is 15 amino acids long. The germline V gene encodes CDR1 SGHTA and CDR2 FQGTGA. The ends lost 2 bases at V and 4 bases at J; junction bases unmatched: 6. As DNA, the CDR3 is TGTGCCAGCAGCTTATCAGGGGGCGACGGCTATGGCTACACCTTC. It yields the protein CASSLSGGDGYGYTF.

The CDR3 sequence is CSVEKGRSGDTQYF. The DNA of the CDR3 is TGCAGCGTTGAGAAGGGGAGGTCAGGTGATACGCAGTATTTT. The chain has TRBV29-1 and TRBJ2-3; tentatively, D is TRBD2 (6 bases). The V gene lost 3 bases and the J gene lost 6 bases, with 16 bases spanning the gap. Germline CDR1 and CDR2: SQVTM and ANQGSEA. The CDR3 consists of 14 residues.

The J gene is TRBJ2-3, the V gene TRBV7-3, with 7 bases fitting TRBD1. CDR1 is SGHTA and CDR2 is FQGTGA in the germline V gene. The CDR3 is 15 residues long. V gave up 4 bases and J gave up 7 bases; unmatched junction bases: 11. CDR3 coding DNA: TGTGCCAGCAGCTCGAGAACAGGGGAATTAAATACGCAGTATTTT. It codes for CASSSRTGELNTQYF.

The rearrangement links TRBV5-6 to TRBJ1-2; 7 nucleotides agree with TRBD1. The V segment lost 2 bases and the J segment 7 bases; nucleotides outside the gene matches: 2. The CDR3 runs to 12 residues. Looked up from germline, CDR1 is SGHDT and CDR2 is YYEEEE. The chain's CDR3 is CASSLQGIGYTF. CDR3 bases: TGTGCCAGCAGCTTACAGGGGATTGGCTACACCTTC.

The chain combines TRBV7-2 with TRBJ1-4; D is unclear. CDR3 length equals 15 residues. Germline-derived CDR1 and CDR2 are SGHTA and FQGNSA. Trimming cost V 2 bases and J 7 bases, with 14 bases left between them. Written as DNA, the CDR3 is TGTGCCAGCAGCTTAATCCCTGAGGGTTTTGAAAAACTGTTTTTT. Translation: CASSLIPEGFEKLFF.

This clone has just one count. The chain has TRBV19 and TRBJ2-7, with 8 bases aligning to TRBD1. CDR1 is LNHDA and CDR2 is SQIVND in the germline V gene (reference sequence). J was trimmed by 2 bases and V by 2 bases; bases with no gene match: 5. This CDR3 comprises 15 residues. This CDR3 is CASSIRTGYTYEQYF. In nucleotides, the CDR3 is TGTGCCAGTAGTATACGGACAGGGTATACCTACGAGCAGTACTTC.

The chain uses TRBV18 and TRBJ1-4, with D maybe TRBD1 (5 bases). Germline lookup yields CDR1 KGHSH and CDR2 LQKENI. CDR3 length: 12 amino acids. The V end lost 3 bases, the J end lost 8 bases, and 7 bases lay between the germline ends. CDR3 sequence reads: CASSPKGEKLFF. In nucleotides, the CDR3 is TGTGCCAGCTCACCGAAGGGGGAAAAACTGTTTTTT. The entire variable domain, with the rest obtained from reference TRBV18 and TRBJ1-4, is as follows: NAGVMQNPRHLVRRRGQEARLRCSPMKGHSHVYWYRQLPEEGLKFMVYLQKENIIDESGMPKERFSAEFPKEGPSILRIQQVVRGDSAAYFCASSPKGEKLFFGSGTQLSVL.

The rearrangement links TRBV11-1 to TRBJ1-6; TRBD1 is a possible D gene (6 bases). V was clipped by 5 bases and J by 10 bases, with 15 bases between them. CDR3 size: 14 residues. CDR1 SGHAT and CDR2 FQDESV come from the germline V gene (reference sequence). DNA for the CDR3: TGTGCCAGCAGCCGTTCAGGGGTAGACTCACCCCTCCACTTT. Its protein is CASSRSGVDSPLHF.

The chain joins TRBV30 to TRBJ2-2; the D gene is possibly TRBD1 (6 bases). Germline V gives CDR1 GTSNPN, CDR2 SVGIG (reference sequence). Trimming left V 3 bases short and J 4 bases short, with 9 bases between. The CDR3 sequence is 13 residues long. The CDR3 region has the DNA TGTGCCTGGAGGAAACAGGGCACCGGGGAGCTGTTTTTT. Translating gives CAWRKQGTGELFF.

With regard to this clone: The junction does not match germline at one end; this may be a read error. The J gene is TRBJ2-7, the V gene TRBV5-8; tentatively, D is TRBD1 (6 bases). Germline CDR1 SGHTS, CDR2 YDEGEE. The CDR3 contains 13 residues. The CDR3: CASRLGHSYEQYF. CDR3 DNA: TGTGCCAGCAGATTGGGACATTCCTACGAGCAGTACTTC.

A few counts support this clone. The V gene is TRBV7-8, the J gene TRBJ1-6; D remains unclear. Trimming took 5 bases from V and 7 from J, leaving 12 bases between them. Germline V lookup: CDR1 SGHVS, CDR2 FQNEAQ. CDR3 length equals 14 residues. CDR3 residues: CASSDTVSNSPLHF. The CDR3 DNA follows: TGTGCCAGCAGCGATACAGTATCGAATTCACCCCTCCACTTT.

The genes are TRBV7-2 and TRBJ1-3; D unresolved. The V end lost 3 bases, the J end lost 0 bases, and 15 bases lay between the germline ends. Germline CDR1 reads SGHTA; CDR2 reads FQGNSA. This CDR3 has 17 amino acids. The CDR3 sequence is CASSFSPPGSSGNTIYF. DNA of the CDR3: TGTGCCAGCAGCTTCTCCCCGCCAGGTTCCTCTGGAAACACCATATATTTT.

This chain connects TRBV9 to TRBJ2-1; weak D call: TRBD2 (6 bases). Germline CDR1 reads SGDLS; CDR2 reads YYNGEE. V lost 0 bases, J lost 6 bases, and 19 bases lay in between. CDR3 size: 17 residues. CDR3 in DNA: TGTGCCAGCAGCGTAGGCGGGGCTTCTAGATTGGGCAATGAGCAGTTCTTC. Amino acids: CASSVGGASRLGNEQFF.

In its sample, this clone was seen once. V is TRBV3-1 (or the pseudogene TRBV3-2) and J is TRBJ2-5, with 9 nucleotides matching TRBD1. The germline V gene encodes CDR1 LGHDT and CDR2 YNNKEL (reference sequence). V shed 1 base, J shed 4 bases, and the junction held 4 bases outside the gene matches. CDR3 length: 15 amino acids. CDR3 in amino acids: CASSQVDRGLETQYF. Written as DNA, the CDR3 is TGTGCCAGCAGCCAAGTCGACAGGGGGTTAGAGACCCAGTACTTC.

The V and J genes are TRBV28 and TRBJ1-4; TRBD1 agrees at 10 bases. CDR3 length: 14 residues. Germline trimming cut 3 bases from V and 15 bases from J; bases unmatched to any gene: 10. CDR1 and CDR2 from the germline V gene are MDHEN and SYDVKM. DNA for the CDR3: TGTGCCAGCAGTTTGGGGGACAGGGGCCATCAATTGTTTTTT. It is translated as CASSLGDRGHQLFF.

CDR3 in amino acids: CASSLGEYEQYF. The DNA of the CDR3 is TGCGCCAGCAGCTTGGGGGAGTACGAGCAGTACTTC. V usage is TRBV5-1 and J usage is TRBJ2-7, with D possibly matching TRBD2 (5 bases). This CDR3 contains 12 residues. V lost 0 bases, J lost 4 bases, and 5 bases lay in between. Germline assignment: CDR1 SGHRS and CDR2 YFSETQ.

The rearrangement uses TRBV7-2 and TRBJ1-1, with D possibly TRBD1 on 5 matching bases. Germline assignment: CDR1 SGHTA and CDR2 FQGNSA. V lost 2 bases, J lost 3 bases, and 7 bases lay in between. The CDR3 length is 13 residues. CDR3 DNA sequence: TGTGCCAGCAGCTTACAGGGTCACACTGAAGCTTTCTTT. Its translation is CASSLQGHTEAFF.

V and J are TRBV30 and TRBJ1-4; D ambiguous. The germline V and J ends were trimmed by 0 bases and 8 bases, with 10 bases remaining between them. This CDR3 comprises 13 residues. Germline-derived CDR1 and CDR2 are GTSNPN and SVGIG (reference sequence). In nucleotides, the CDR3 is TGTGCCTGGAGTGTAGCCCGAGGGGAAAAACTGTTTTTT. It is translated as CAWSVARGEKLFF.

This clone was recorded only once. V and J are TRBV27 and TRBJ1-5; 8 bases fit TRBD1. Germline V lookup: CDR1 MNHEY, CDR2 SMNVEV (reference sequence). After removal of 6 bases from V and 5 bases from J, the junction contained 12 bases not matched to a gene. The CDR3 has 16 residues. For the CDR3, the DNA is TGTGCCAGCAGGCTCTCCGGGACAGGTATCTATCAGCCCCAGCATTTT. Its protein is CASRLSGTGIYQPQHF.

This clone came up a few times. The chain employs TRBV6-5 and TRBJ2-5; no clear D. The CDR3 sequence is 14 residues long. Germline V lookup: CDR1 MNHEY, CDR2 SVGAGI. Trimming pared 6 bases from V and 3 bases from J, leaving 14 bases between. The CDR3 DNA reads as TGTGCCAGCAGACTATTAGCTCTAGAAGAGACCCAGTACTTC. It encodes CASRLLALEETQYF.

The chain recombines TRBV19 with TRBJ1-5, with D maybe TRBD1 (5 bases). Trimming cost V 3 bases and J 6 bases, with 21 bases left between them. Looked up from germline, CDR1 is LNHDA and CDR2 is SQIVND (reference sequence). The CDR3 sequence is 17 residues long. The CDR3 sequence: CASSMGPSTVRAQPQHF. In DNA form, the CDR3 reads TGTGCCAGTAGTATGGGGCCCTCGACAGTTCGTGCTCAGCCCCAGCATTTT.